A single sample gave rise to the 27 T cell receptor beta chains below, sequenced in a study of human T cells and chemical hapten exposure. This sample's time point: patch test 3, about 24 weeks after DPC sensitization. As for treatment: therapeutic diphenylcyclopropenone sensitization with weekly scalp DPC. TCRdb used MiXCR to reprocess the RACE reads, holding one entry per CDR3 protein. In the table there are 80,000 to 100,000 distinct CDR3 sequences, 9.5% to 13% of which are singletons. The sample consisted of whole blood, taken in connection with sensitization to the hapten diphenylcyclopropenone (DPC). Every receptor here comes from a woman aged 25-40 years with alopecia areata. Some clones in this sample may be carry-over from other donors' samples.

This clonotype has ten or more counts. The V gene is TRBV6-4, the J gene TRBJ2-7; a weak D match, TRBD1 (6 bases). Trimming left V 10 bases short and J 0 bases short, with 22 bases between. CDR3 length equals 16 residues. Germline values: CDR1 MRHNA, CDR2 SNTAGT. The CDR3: CANTSGTQNSSYEQYV. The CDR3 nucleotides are TGTGCCAACACCTCCGGGACACAAAATAGCTCCTACGAGCAGTACGTC.

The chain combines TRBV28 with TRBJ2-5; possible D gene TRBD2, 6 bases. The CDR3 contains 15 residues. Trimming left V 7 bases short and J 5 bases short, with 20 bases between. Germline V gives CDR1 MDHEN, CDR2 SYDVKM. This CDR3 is CASTPGTLPPETQYF. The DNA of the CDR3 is TGTGCCAGCACCCCCGGGACTCTCCCGCCCGAGACCCAGTACTTC.

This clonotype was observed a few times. Written as DNA, the CDR3 is TGCAGTGCCCTCTCCTCTAGCGGCACAGATACGCAGTATTTT. Translation: CSALSSSGTDTQYF. The chain has TRBV20-1 and TRBJ2-3; D perhaps matches TRBD2 (6 bases). V was pared by 6 bases and J by 1 base, with 14 bases between. The CDR3 extends over 14 amino acids. CDR1 and CDR2 (germline): DFQATT, SNEGSKA (reference sequence).

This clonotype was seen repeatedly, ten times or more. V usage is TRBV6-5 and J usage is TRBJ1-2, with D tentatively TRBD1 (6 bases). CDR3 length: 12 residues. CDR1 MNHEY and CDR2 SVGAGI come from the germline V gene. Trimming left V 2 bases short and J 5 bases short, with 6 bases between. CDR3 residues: CASSYGQYGYTF. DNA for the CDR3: TGTGCCAGCAGTTACGGACAGTATGGCTACACCTTC.

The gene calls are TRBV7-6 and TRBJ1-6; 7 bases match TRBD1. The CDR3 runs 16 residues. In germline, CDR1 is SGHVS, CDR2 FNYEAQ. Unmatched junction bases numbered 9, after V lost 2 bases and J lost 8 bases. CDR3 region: CASSLRQGLGDSPLHF. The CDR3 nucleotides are TGTGCCAGCAGCTTAAGACAGGGATTAGGCGATTCACCCCTCCACTTT.

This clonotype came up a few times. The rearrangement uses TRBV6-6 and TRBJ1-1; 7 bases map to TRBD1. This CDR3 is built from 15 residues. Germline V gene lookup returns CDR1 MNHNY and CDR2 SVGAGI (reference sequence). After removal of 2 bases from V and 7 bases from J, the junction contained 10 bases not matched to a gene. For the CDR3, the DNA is TGTGCCAGCAGTTACCCCTTAACAGGGGACCTTGAAGCTTTCTTT. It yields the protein CASSYPLTGDLEAFF.

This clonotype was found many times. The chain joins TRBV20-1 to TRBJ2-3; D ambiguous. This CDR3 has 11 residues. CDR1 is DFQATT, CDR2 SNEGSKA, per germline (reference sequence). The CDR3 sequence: CSAGQSDTQYF. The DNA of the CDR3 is TGCAGCGCCGGGCAGTCAGATACGCAGTATTTT.

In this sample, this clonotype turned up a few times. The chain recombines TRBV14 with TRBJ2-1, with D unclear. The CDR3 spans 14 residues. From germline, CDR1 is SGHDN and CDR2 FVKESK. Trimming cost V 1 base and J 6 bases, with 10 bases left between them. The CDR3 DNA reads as TGTGCCAGCAGCCAAGTCCAGGCCTCCAATGAGCAGTTCTTC. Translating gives CASSQVQASNEQFF.

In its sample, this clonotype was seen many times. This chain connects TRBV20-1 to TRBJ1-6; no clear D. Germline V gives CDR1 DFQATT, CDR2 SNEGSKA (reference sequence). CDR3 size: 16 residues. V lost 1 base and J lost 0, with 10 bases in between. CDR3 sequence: CSARAFDISYNSPLHF. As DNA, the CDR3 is TGCAGTGCTAGAGCCTTCGATATCTCCTATAATTCACCCCTCCACTTT.

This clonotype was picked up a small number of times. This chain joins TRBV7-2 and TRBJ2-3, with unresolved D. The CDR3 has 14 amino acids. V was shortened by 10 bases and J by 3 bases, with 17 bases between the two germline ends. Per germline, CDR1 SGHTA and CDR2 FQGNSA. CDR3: CAKSFGQRTDTQYF. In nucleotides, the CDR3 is TGTGCCAAATCGTTCGGGCAGAGAACAGATACGCAGTATTTT.

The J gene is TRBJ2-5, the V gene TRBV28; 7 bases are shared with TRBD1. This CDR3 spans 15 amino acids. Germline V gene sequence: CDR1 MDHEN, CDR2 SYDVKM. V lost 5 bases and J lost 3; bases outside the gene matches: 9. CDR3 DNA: TGTGCCAGCAGTGCCCCCGGGACAGCAGAAGAGACCCAGTACTTC. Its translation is CASSAPGTAEETQYF.

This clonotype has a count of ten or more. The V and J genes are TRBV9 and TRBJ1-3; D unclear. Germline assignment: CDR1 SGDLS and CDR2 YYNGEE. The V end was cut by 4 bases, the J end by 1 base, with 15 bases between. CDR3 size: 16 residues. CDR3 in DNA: TGTGCCAGCAGCACGGACGTCTTTCTTTCTGGAAACACCATATATTTT. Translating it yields CASSTDVFLSGNTIYF.

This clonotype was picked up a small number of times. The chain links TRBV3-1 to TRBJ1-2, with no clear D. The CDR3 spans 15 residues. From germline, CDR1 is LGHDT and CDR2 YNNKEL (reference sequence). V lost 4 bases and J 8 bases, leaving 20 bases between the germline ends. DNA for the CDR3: TGTGCCAGCAGCCCTAGCGGCGGCGGAATTGGCGGCTACACCTTC. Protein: CASSPSGGGIGGYTF.

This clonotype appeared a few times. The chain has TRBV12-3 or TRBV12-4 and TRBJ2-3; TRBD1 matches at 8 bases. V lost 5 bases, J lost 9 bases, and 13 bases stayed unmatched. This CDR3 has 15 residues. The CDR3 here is CASSVRQGAGRTQYF. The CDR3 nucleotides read TGTGCCAGCAGTGTTCGTCAGGGGGCCGGTCGGACGCAGTATTTT.

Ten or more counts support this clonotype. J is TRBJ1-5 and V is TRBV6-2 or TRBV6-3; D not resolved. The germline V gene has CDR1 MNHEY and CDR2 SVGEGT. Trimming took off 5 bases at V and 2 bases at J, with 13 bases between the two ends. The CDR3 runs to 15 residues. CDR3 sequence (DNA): TGTGCCAGCAGTCCACTTGGAGGCGGCAATCAGCCCCAGCATTTT. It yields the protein CASSPLGGGNQPQHF.

CDR3 in DNA: TGTGCCAGCAACCTACAGGGAAGCTCCTACAATGAGCAGTTCTTC. Translation gives CASNLQGSSYNEQFF. The V gene is TRBV9, the J gene TRBJ2-1; a weak D match, TRBD1 (6 bases). Germline V gene data show CDR1 as SGDLS and CDR2 as YYNGEE. The germline V and J ends were trimmed by 6 bases and 0 bases, with 13 bases remaining between them. The CDR3 spans 15 residues.

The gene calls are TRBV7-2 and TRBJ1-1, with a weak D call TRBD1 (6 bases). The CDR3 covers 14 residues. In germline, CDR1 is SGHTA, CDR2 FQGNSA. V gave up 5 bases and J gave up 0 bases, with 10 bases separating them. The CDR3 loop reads CASSQGHLNTEAFF. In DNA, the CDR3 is TGTGCCAGCAGCCAGGGACACCTGAACACTGAAGCTTTCTTT.

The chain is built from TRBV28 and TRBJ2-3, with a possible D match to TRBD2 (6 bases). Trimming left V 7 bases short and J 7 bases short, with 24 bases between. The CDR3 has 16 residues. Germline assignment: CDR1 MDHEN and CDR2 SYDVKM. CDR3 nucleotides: TGTGCCAGCACTCCATACCAAGGTGGAGGGTTGAATACGCAGTATTTT. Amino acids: CASTPYQGGGLNTQYF. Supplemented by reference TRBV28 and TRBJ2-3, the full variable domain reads DVKVTQSSRYLVKRTGEKVFLECVQDMDHENMFWYRQDPGLGLRLIYFSYDVKMKEKGDIPEGYSVSREKKERFSLILESASTNQTSMYLCASTPYQGGGLNTQYFGPGTRLTVL.

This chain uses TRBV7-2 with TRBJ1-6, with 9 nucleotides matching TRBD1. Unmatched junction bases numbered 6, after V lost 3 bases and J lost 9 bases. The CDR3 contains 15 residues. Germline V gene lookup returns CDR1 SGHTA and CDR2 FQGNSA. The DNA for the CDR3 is TGTGCCAGCAGCTTTACAGGGGGCGTCGCTTCACCCCTCCACTTT. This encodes CASSFTGGVASPLHF.

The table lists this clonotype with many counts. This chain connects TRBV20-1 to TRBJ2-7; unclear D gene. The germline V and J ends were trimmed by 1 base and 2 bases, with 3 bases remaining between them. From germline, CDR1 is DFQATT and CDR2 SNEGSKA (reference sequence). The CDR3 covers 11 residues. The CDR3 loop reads CSARGAYEQYV. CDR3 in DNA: TGCAGTGCTAGAGGTGCCTACGAGCAGTACGTC.

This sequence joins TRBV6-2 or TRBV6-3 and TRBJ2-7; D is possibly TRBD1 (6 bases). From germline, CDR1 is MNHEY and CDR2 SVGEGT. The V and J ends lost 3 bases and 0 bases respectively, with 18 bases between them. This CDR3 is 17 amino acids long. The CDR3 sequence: CASSYLPGHQLSYEQYF. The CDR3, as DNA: TGTGCCAGCAGTTATCTGCCGGGACACCAACTCTCCTACGAGCAGTACTTC.

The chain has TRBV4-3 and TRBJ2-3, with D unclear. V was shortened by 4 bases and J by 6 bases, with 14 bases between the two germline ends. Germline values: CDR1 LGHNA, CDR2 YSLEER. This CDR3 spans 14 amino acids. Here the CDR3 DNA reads TGCGCCAGCAGCCCCCAAAGTAGACGTGATACGCAGTATTTT. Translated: CASSPQSRRDTQYF.

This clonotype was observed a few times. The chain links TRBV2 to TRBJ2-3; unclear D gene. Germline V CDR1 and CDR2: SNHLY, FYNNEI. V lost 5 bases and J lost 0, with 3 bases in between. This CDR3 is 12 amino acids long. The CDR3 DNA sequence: TGTGCCAGCAGTATAAGCACAGATACGCAGTATTTT. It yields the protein CASSISTDTQYF. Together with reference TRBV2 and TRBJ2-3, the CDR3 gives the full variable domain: EPEVTQTPSHQVTQMGQEVILRCVPISNHLYFYWYRQILGQKVEFLVSFYNNEISEKSEIFDDQFSVERPDGSNFTLKIRSTKLEDSAMYFCASSISTDTQYFGPGTRLTVL.

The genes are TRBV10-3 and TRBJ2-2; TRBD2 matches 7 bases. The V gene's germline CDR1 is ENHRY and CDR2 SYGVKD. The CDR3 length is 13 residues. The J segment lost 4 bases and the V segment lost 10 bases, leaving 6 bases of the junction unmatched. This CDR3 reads CANKPSGTGELFF. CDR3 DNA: TGTGCCAATAAACCTAGCGGCACCGGGGAGCTGTTTTTT.

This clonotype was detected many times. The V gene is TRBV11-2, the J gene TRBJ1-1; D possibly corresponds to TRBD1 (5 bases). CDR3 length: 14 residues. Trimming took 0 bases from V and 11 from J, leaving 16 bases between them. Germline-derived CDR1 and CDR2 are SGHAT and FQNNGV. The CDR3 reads CASSLDRGSLWAFF. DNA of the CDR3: TGTGCCAGCAGCTTAGATAGGGGAAGCCTTTGGGCTTTCTTT.

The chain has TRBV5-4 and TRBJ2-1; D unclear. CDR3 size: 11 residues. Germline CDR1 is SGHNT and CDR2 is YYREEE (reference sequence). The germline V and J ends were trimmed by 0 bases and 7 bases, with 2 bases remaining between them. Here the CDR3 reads CASSLENEQFF. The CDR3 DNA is TGTGCCAGCAGCTTGGAGAATGAGCAGTTCTTC.

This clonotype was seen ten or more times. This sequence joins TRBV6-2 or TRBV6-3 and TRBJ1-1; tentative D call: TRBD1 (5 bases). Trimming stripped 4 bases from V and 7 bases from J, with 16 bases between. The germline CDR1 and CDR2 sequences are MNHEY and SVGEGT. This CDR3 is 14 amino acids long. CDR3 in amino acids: CASSSPGGMVEAFF. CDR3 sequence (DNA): TGTGCCAGCAGTTCCCCCGGGGGGATGGTTGAAGCTTTCTTT.